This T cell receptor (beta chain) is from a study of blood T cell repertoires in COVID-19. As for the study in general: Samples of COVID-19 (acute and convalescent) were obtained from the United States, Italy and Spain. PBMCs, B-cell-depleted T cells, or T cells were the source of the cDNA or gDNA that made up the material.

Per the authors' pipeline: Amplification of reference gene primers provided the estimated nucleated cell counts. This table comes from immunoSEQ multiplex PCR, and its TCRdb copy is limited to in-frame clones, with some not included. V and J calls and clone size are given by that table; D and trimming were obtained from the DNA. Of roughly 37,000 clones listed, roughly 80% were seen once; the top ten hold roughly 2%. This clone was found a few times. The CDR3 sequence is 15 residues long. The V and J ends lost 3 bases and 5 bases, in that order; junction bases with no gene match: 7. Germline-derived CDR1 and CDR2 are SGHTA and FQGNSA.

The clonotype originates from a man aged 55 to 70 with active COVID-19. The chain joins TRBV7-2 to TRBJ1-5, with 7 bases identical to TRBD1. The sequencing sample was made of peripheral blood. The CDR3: CASSLMGTADQPQHF. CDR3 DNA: TGTGCCAGCAGCTTGATGGGGACAGCCGATCAGCCCCAGCATTTT.